This is a list of T cell receptor beta chains from one sample in a study of shared clonotypes between healthy human individuals. TCRdb's copy holds only in-frame clones and misses some; the assay was immunoSEQ multiplex PCR. The sample carries approximately 650,000 clones, around 95% recorded once. The sequencing input was naive CD8+ T cells sorted from blood. The receptors stem from a woman aged 25 to 39 in good health. Each CDR3 is given with its conserved first and last residue. A D gene is named only where the DNA matches it firmly. The size field is filled for only some rows; it gives once, few, many or a size class.

clone size	J gene	V gene	D gene	CDR3 protein	CDR3 DNA
NA	TRBJ2-1	TRBV2	TRBD2	CASSGPGRAVNNEQFF	TGTGCCAGCAGTGGTCCCGGGAGGGCCGTAAACAATGAGCAGTTCTTC
NA	TRBJ1-1	TRBV28	TRBD1	CASSLPRQGLNTEAFF	TGTGCCAGCAGTTTACCTAGACAGGGATTGAACACTGAAGCTTTCTTT
NA	TRBJ1-1	TRBV6-5	NA	CASSYGLRTNTEAFF	TGTGCCAGCAGTTACGGCCTGAGGACGAACACTGAAGCTTTCTTT
NA	TRBJ2-7	TRBV6-5	NA	CASSILSYEQYF	TGTGCCAGCAGCATATTGTCCTACGAGCAGTACTTC
NA	TRBJ1-5	TRBV2	NA	CASSLLVGGGDSNQPQHF	TGTGCCAGCAGTCTACTTGTGGGGGGGGGCGATAGCAATCAGCCCCAGCATTTT
NA	TRBJ2-1	TRBV6-6	TRBD2	CASSLAGLYNEQFF	TGTGCCAGCAGTTTAGCGGGACTCTACAATGAGCAGTTCTTC
NA	TRBJ2-7	TRBV14	TRBD2	CASSQGVQAGGYEQYF	TGTGCCAGCAGCCAAGGGGTTCAAGCGGGAGGATACGAGCAGTACTTC
NA	TRBJ2-2	TRBV28	NA	CASSKTDRIHGELFF	TGTGCCAGCAGCAAAACGGACCGAATCCACGGGGAGCTGTTTTTT
NA	TRBJ1-4	TRBV6-1	NA	CASSLGEKLFF	TGTGCCAGCAGTTTGGGGGAAAAACTGTTTTTT
NA	TRBJ2-7	TRBV7-9	TRBD2	CASWGGGEQYF	TGTGCCAGCTGGGGGGGAGGCGAGCAGTACTTC
NA	TRBJ2-7	TRBV28	NA	CASRTGLQAYEQYF	TGTGCCAGCAGGACGGGACTTCAAGCCTACGAGCAGTACTTC
NA	TRBJ2-7	TRBV27	NA	CASSFVGTYYEQYF	TGTGCCAGCAGTTTCGTGGGGACCTATTACGAGCAGTACTTC
NA	TRBJ2-7	TRBV7-2	TRBD2	CASRTSGSYEQYF	TGTGCCAGCCGGACTAGCGGGAGTTACGAGCAGTACTTC
NA	TRBJ2-3	TRBV11-3	TRBD1	CASSWGQGFTDTQYF	TGTGCCAGCAGCTGGGGACAGGGGTTCACAGATACGCAGTATTTT
NA	TRBJ2-7	TRBV5-4	TRBD2	CASSLGAGGDEQYF	TGTGCCAGCAGCTTGGGTGCGGGAGGGGATGAGCAGTACTTC
NA	TRBJ2-5	TRBV6-6	NA	CASSLLTSKETQYF	TGTGCCAGCAGTCTCCTAACTAGCAAAGAGACCCAGTACTTC
NA	TRBJ2-7	TRBV21-1	NA	CASSISRLLGGPPQVQYF	TGTGCCAGCAGCATATCCCGGTTGCTTGGGGGACCACCTCAGGTGCAGTACTTC
NA	TRBJ2-5	TRBV12-5	TRBD1	CASGLVGGQGLETQYF	TGTGCTAGTGGTTTGGTCGGCGGACAGGGCCTAGAGACCCAGTACTTC
NA	TRBJ2-1	TRBV7-9	NA	CASSLGATPPNEQFF	TGTGCCAGCAGCTTAGGAGCCACCCCGCCCAATGAGCAGTTCTTC
NA	TRBJ2-7	TRBV27	NA	CASIRGPEGTGKQYF	TGTGCCAGCATTAGGGGGCCGGAGGGGACCGGGAAGCAGTACTTC
NA	TRBJ1-1	TRBV5-1	NA	CASSLDQGTNTEAFF	TGCGCCAGCAGCTTGGACCAGGGGACGAACACTGAAGCTTTCTTT
NA	TRBJ1-2	TRBV11-2	NA	CASRGGYYGYTF	TGTGCTTCGCGGGGTGGATACTATGGCTACACCTTC
NA	TRBJ2-7	TRBV2	TRBD2	CASSDGGSAYEQYF	TGTGCCAGCAGTGACGGCGGGAGCGCCTACGAGCAGTACTTC
NA	TRBJ2-2	TRBV13	TRBD1	CASSLNPTGTGHTGELFF	TGTGCCAGCAGCTTAAACCCCACCGGGACAGGGCACACCGGGGAGCTGTTTTTT
NA	TRBJ2-1	TRBV25-1	TRBD2	CASSELLGLAGDNEQFF	TGTGCCAGCAGTGAATTGCTTGGACTAGCGGGAGACAATGAGCAGTTCTTC
once	TRBJ2-3	TRBV7-9	NA	CASSLVNGLTDTQYF	TGTGCCAGCAGCTTAGTTAACGGACTCACAGATACGCAGTATTTT
few	TRBJ2-1	TRBV4-1	TRBD2	CASSQVGRERGYNEQFF	TGCGCCAGCAGCCAGGTTGGGCGGGAGAGGGGATACAATGAGCAGTTCTTC
NA	TRBJ1-5	TRBV5-6	NA	CASSLSVQDYSNQPQHF	TGTGCCAGCAGCTTGTCCGTCCAGGATTATAGCAATCAGCCCCAGCATTTT
NA	TRBJ2-1	TRBV13	TRBD2	CASSSGLVRNEQFF	TGTGCCAGCAGCTCCGGACTAGTCCGCAATGAGCAGTTCTTC
once	TRBJ2-1	TRBV10-3	TRBD1	CAINGQGLSYNEQFF	TGTGCCATCAACGGACAGGGCCTCTCCTACAATGAGCAGTTCTTC
NA	TRBJ2-1	TRBV7-9	NA	CASSLLGREDNEQFF	TGTGCCAGCAGCTTGTTGGGGCGGGAAGACAATGAGCAGTTCTTC
NA	TRBJ2-5	TRBV5-8	NA	CASSLDAALGTQYF	TGTGCCAGCAGCTTGGATGCAGCCCTTGGGACCCAGTACTTC
NA	TRBJ1-2	TRBV7-2	NA	CASSLVSSPGDGYTF	TGTGCCAGCAGCTTAGTATCGTCTCCAGGGGACGGCTACACCTTC
NA	TRBJ1-1	TRBV9	NA	CASSVGGMDSEAFF	TGTGCCAGCAGCGTAGGTGGAATGGACAGTGAAGCTTTCTTT
NA	TRBJ2-7	TRBV28	TRBD1	CASSPTGSFYEQYF	TGTGCCAGCAGTCCGACAGGGTCTTTCTACGAGCAGTACTTC
NA	TRBJ1-3	TRBV19	NA	CASSIDPGNTIYF	TGTGCCAGTAGTATAGATCCAGGAAACACCATATATTTT
NA	TRBJ1-4	TRBV27	TRBD1	CASSLWTGGNEKLFF	TGTGCCAGCAGTTTATGGACAGGGGGTAATGAAAAACTGTTTTTT
NA	TRBJ1-5	TRBV13	NA	CASSLAGEGQPQHF	TGTGCCAGCAGCTTAGCCGGGGAGGGTCAGCCCCAGCATTTT
NA	TRBJ2-5	TRBV25-1	NA	CASSGDLVEQYF	TGTGCCAGCAGTGGGGACCTGGTGGAGCAGTACTTC
NA	TRBJ2-3	TRBV4-1	TRBD1	CASSQGTGGKDTQYF	TGCGCCAGCAGCCAGGGGACAGGGGGCAAAGATACGCAGTATTTT
NA	TRBJ2-7	TRBV9	NA	CASSVDPGGYNEQYF	TGTGCCAGCAGCGTAGACCCCGGAGGCTACAACGAGCAGTACTTC
NA	TRBJ2-4	TRBV28	NA	CASSLSQGSDIQYF	TGTGCCAGCAGTTTATCCCAGGGGTCGGACATTCAGTACTTC
NA	TRBJ1-2	TRBV5-1	NA	CASNPTPPGPTDEGYTF	TGCGCCAGCAACCCGACACCCCCGGGCCCCACCGACGAAGGCTACACCTTC
NA	TRBJ2-1	TRBV30	TRBD2	CAWSVSGVYNEQFF	TGTGCCTGGAGTGTTAGCGGGGTCTACAATGAGCAGTTCTTC
NA	TRBJ2-1	TRBV4-1	TRBD2	CASSQTSGRSDEQFF	TGCGCCAGCAGCCAGACTAGCGGGAGGAGTGATGAGCAGTTCTTC
NA	TRBJ2-1	TRBV5-1	NA	CASSLFFWRPSFHEQFF	TGCGCCAGCAGCTTGTTTTTCTGGAGACCAAGCTTCCATGAGCAGTTCTTC
NA	TRBJ2-3	TRBV6-5	TRBD2	CASSYSILAETDTQYF	TGTGCCAGCAGTTACTCGATCCTAGCGGAGACAGATACGCAGTATTTT
once	TRBJ2-1	TRBV15	NA	CATSRVGAEQFF	TGTGCCACCAGCAGAGTCGGGGCTGAGCAGTTCTTC
NA	TRBJ1-3	TRBV14	NA	CASSLTGIGNTIYF	TGTGCCAGCAGCCTAACAGGGATTGGAAACACCATATATTTT
NA	TRBJ2-3	TRBV13	TRBD2	CASSLPGLAGVGSTDTQYF	TGTGCCAGCAGCTTACCTGGGCTAGCGGGAGTCGGGAGCACAGATACGCAGTATTTT
once	TRBJ2-5	TRBV5-8	NA	CASSLYRGTPETQYF	TGTGCCAGCAGCTTGTATCGTGGGACACCAGAGACCCAGTACTTC
NA	TRBJ2-7	TRBV19	TRBD2	CASSMSSGSPYEQYF	TGTGCCAGTAGTATGTCCAGCGGGAGTCCCTACGAGCAGTACTTC
NA	TRBJ2-5	TRBV5-6	NA	CASSRGTGAQYF	TGTGCCAGCAGTCGGGGGACTGGGGCCCAGTACTTC
NA	TRBJ2-5	TRBV27	TRBD2	CASSSGLAGGETQYF	TGTGCCAGCAGTTCCGGACTAGCGGGAGGAGAGACCCAGTACTTC